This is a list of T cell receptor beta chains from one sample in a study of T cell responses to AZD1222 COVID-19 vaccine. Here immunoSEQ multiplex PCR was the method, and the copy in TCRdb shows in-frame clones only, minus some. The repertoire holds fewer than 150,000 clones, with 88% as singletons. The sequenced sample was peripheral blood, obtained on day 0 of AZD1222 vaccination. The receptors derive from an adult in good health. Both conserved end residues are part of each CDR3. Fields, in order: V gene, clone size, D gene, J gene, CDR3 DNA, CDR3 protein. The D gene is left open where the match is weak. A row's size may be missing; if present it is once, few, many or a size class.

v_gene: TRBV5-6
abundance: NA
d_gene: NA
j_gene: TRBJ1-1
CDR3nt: TGTGCCAGCAGCTTGGCCCGTAGTTTGGTTTGGTACACTGAAGCTTTCTTT
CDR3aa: CASSLARSLVWYTEAFF

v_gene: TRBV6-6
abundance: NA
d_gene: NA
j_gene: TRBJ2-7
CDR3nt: TGTGCCAGCAGTGACCCGACCTCCGAGCAGTACTTC
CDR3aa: CASSDPTSEQYF

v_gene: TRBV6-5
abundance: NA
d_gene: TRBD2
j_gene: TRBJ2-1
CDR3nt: TGTGCCAGCAGTTATACGGCGGGAGGGCCTTTCAATGAGCAGTTCTTC
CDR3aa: CASSYTAGGPFNEQFF

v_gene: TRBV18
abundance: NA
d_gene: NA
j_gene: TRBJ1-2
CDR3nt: TGTGCCAGCTCACCCCTCGACGGTGTTAACTATGGCTACACCTTC
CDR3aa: CASSPLDGVNYGYTF

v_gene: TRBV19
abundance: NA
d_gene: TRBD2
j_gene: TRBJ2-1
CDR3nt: TGTGCCAGTAGTATACGACGGGCGAGCGGGAGCCAATACAATGAGCAGTTCTTC
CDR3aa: CASSIRRASGSQYNEQFF

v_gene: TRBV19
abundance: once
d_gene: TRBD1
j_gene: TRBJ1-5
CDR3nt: TGTGCCAGCCAACAGGGGGTGAATGGTCAGCCCCAGCATTTT
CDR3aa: CASQQGVNGQPQHF

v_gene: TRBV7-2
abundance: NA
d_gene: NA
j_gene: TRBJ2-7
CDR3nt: TGTGCCAGCAGCTTAGAGGGACTTCCCTACTACGAGCAGTACTTC
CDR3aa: CASSLEGLPYYEQYF

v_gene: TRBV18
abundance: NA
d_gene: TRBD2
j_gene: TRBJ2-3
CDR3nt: TGTGCCAGCTCACCGCCGGGACTAGGTGCAGATACGCAGTATTTT
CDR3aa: CASSPPGLGADTQYF

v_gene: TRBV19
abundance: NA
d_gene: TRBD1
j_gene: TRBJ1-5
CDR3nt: TGTGCCAGTAGTCCCGTTGGGGACAGGGGGCGCCGGCCCCAGCATTTT
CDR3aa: CASSPVGDRGRRPQHF

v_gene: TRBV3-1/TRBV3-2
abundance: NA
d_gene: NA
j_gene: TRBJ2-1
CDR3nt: TGTGCCAGCAGCCAAGCGCCCCGGACAGAGCAGTTCTTC
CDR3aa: CASSQAPRTEQFF

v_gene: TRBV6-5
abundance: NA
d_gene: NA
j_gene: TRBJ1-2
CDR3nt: TGTGCCAGCACAGGCGGGCGAGGGGGAAACTATGGCTACACCTTC
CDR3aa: CASTGGRGGNYGYTF

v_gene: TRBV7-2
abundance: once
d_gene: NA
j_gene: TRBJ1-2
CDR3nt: TGTGCCAGCAGCTTAAATTCCGGGGGCACTGGCTACACCTTC
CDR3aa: CASSLNSGGTGYTF

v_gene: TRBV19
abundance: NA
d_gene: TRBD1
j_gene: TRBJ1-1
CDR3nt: TGTGCCAGTAGTATCCAACAGGGGAGAGTGACGAACACTGAAGCTTTCTTT
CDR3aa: CASSIQQGRVTNTEAFF

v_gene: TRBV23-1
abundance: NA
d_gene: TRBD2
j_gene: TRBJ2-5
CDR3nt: TGCGCCAGCAGTCTCCTCCCCTCAGCGGGAGTGAGGGAGACCCAGTACTTC
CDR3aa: CASSLLPSAGVRETQYF

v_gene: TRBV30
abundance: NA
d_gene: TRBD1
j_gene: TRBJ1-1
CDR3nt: TGTGCCGGGGGAGGGACAGGGGCTTTCTTT
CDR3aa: CAGGGTGAFF

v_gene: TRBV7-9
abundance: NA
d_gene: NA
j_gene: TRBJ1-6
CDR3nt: TGTGCCAGCAGCTTCGGGTCCACTAATTCACCCCTCCACTTT
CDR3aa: CASSFGSTNSPLHF

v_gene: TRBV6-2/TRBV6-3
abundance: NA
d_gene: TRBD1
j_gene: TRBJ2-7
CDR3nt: TGTGCCAGCAGTTACGCGACAGGGGGCTCCTACGAGCAGTACTTC
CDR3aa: CASSYATGGSYEQYF

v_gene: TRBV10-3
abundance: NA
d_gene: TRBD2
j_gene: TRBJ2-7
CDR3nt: TGTGCCATCAGTGGGGTGGGGACTAGTGTCTCCTACGAGCAGTACTTC
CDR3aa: CAISGVGTSVSYEQYF

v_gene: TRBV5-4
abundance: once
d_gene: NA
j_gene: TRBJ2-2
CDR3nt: TGTGCCAGCAGCTTGCTTCTTAGCCAAAAAAACACCGGGGAGCTGTTTTTT
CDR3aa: CASSLLLSQKNTGELFF

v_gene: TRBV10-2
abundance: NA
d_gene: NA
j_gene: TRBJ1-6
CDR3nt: TGCGCCAGCAGTGAGGCCAGGCCGCGCTATAATTCACCCCTCCACTTT
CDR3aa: CASSEARPRYNSPLHF

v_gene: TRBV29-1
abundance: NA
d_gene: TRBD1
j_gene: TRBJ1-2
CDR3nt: TGCAGCGTTATACGGGACAGGGGCGCGAGGGGCTACACCTTC
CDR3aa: CSVIRDRGARGYTF

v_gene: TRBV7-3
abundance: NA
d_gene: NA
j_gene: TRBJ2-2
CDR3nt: TGTGCCAGCAGCATGGGGAATGCCGGGGAGCTGTTTTTT
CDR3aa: CASSMGNAGELFF

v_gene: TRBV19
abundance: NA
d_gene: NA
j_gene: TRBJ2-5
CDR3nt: TGTGCCAGTAGGCGAGGACTTCAGGAGACCCAGTACTTC
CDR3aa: CASRRGLQETQYF

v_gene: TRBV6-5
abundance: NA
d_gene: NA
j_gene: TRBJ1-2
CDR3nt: TGTGCCAGCAGTTACTCAAGGCAGGGTGGTAACTATGGCTACACCTTC
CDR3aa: CASSYSRQGGNYGYTF

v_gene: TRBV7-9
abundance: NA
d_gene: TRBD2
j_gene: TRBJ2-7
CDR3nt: TGTGCCAGCAGCTATATGAGCGGGAGAGGCTACGAGCAGTACTTC
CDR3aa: CASSYMSGRGYEQYF

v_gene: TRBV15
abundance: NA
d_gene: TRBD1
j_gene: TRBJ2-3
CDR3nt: TGTGCCACCAGCAGACCCGGGACAGGGGCAGATACGCAGTATTTT
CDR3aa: CATSRPGTGADTQYF

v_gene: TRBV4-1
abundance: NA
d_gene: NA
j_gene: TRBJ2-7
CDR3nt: TGCGCCAGCAGCCATGCGATGGGAGATTGGGAGCAGTACTTC
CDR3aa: CASSHAMGDWEQYF

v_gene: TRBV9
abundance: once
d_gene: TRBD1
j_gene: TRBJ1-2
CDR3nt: TGTGCCAGCAGCCCCGGGACAGAGGATGGCTACACCTTC
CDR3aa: CASSPGTEDGYTF

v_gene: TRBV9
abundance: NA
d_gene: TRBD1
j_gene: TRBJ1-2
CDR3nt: TGTGCCAGCAGCCCCCAGGGGGGGGCTTCGGCTAACTATGGCTACACCTTC
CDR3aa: CASSPQGGASANYGYTF

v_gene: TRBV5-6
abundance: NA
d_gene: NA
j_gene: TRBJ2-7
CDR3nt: TGTGCCAGCAGCTTGGCGAGCGAGCAGTACTTC
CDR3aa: CASSLASEQYF

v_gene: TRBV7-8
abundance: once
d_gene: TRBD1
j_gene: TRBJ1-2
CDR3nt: TGTGCCAGCAGCTTCCAGGGGGGCTATGGCTACACCTTC
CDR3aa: CASSFQGGYGYTF

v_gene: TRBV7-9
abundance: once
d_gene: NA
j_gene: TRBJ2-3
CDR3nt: TGTGCCAGCAGCTTAGATGGGTCGGAGCAGTATTTT
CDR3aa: CASSLDGSEQYF

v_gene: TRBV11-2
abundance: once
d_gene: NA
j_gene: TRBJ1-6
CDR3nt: TGTGCCAGCAGCTTAGCCGAGGGTTCACCCCTCCACTTT
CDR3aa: CASSLAEGSPLHF

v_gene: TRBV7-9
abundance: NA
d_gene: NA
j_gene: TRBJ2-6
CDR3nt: TGTGCCAGCAGCTTACGACCGGTAGCTGGGGCCAACGTCCTGACTTTC
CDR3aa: CASSLRPVAGANVLTF

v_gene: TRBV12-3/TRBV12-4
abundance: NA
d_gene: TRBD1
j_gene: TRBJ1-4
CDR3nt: TGTGCCAGCAGTGGACAGGGGGCGAAACTGTTTTTT
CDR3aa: CASSGQGAKLFF

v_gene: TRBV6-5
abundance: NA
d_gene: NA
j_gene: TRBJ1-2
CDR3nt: TGTGCCAGCAGTAATCCAGGGAACGGCTACACCTTC
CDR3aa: CASSNPGNGYTF

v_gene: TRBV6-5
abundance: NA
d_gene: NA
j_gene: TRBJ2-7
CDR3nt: TGTGCCAGCAATCGAGGGGGAGATAGCGAGCAGTACTTC
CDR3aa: CASNRGGDSEQYF

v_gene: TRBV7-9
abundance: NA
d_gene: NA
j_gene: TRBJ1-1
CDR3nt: TGTGCCAGCAGCCCTTCACAGGGACCAGGAACTGAAGCTTTCTTT
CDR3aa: CASSPSQGPGTEAFF

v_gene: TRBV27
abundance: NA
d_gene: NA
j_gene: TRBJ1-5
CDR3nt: TGTGCCAGCAGCCAGGTCTATAGCAATCAGCCCCAGCATTTT
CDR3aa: CASSQVYSNQPQHF

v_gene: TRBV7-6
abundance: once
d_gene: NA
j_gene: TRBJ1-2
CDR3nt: TGTGCCACGGTCGTTGGGAAGAATGGCTACACCTTC
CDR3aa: CATVVGKNGYTF

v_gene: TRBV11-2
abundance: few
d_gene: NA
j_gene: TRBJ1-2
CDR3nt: TGTGCCAGCAGCCCCATTTCAGCGTCCTATGGCTACACCTTC
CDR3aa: CASSPISASYGYTF

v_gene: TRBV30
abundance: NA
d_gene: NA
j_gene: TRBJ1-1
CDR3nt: TGTGCCTGGAGGGAACCTAGGGTGGAAGCTTTCTTT
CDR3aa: CAWREPRVEAFF

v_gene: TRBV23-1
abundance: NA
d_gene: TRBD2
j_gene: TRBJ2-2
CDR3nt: TGCGCCAGCAGTCGCGCTAGCGGGAGGCCCGGGGAGCTGTTTTTT
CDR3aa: CASSRASGRPGELFF

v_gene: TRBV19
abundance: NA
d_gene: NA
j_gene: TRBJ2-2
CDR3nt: TGTGCCAGTAGTATATGGAGGGATTTGAACACCGGGGAGCTGTTTTTT
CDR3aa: CASSIWRDLNTGELFF

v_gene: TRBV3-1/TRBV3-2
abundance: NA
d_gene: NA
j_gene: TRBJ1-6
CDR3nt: TGTGCCATCCGGGCAGATAATTCACCCCTCCACTTT
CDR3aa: CAIRADNSPLHF

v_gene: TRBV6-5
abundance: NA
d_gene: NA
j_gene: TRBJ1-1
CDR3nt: TGTGCCAGCAGTTACGGGCAAGCGAACACTGAAGCTTTCTTT
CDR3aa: CASSYGQANTEAFF

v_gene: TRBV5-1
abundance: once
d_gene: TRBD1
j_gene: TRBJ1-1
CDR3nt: TGCGCCAGCAGCTTTTCAGGGGGTATTATGAACACTGAAGCTTTCTTT
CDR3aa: CASSFSGGIMNTEAFF

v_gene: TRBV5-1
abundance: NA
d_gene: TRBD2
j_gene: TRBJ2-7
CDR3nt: TGCGCCAGCAGCCAGGGCGGGAGCTCCTACGAGCAGTACTTC
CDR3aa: CASSQGGSSYEQYF

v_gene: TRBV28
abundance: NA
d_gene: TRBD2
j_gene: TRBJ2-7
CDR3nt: TGTGCCAGCGGACTAGCGGGAGGCCCGCCATACGAGCAGTACTTC
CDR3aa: CASGLAGGPPYEQYF

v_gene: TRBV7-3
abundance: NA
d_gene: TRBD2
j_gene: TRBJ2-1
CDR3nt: TGTGCCAGCACCTTCCGGAAAGGAATAGCGGGAGTTAGGAGCGAGCAGTTCTTC
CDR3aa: CASTFRKGIAGVRSEQFF